The 18 T cell receptor beta chains given below trace back to one sample, sequenced in a study of blood T cell repertoires in COVID-19. The assay was immunoSEQ multiplex PCR, and TCRdb's table has in-frame clones only and misses some. The table lists about 80,000 clones, 65% to 85% of them singletons. The sequencing input was peripheral blood. These receptors originate from a man in his 60s with active or convalescent COVID-19.

A few counts support this clone. V is TRBV5-1 and J is TRBJ2-1; 9 positions agree with TRBD1. The CDR3 is made up of 15 amino acids. V lost 0 bases, J lost 6 bases, and 4 bases stayed unmatched. Germline CDR1 reads SGHRS; CDR2 reads YFSETQ. The CDR3 spells CASSLDWGQGNEQFF. In DNA form, the CDR3 reads TGCGCCAGCAGCTTGGATTGGGGACAGGGCAATGAGCAGTTCTTC.

The chain employs TRBV14 and TRBJ2-3; D gene unclear. The germline V and J ends were trimmed by 1 base and 1 base, with 3 bases remaining between them. The CDR3 runs 13 residues. Germline loops: CDR1 SGHDN, CDR2 FVKESK. CDR3 region: CASSQGGTDTQYF. DNA of the CDR3: TGTGCCAGCAGCCAAGGAGGCACAGATACGCAGTATTTT.

This clone appeared a single time. The genes are TRBV5-8 and TRBJ2-7; 9 bases are a match to TRBD1. V lost 2 bases to trimming and J lost 3 bases; unmatched junction nucleotides: 12. The CDR3 is made up of 17 amino acids. Germline CDR1 and CDR2: SGHTS and YDEGEE. CDR3 residues: CASSFRTGQGGGYEQYF. CDR3 bases: TGTGCCAGCAGCTTCCGAACGGGACAGGGAGGCGGCTACGAGCAGTACTTC.

CDR3 sequence reads: CASSQEMEVSPLHF. The CDR3 nucleotides are TGCGCCAGCAGCCAAGAGATGGAGGTTTCACCCCTCCACTTT. The chain links TRBV4-1 to TRBJ1-6; no clear D. The CDR3 has 14 residues. Germline V gene lookup returns CDR1 MGHRA and CDR2 YSYEKL. V was clipped by 0 bases and J by 9 bases, with 9 bases between them.

The rearrangement joins TRBV29-1 to TRBJ1-1; 8 bases are shared with TRBD1. The CDR3 length is 13 residues. The V segment lost 6 bases and the J segment 6 bases; nucleotides outside the gene matches: 9. In germline, CDR1 is SQVTM, CDR2 ANQGSEA. In DNA, the CDR3 is TGCAGCGTCAGGACAGGGACTTACGCTGAAGCTTTCTTT. Its protein product is CSVRTGTYAEAFF.

This clone turned up a few times. This sequence joins TRBV6-1 and TRBJ1-1; D perhaps matches TRBD1 (6 bases). Per the germline V gene, CDR1 is MNHNS and CDR2 is SASEGT. V was clipped by 3 bases and J by 10 bases, with 6 bases between them. This CDR3 region has 10 residues. CDR3 amino acids: CASSDRGAFF. CDR3 DNA: TGTGCCAGCAGTGACAGGGGAGCTTTCTTT.

The gene calls are TRBV7-2 and TRBJ2-7; D possibly corresponds to TRBD1 (6 bases). The CDR3 spans 12 residues. Germline V gene data show CDR1 as SGHTA and CDR2 as FQGNSA. V was shortened by 3 bases and J by 4 bases, with 7 bases between the two germline ends. The CDR3 spells CASSFQGYEQYF. In DNA form, the CDR3 reads TGTGCCAGCAGCTTCCAGGGGTACGAGCAGTACTTC.

This chain uses TRBV20-1 with TRBJ1-1, with D hard to call. The CDR3 loop spans 11 amino acids. V was clipped by 5 bases and J by 8 bases, with 12 bases between them. CDR1 and CDR2 from the germline V gene are DFQATT and SNEGSKA (reference sequence). CDR3: CSAWRATEAFF. CDR3 DNA: TGCAGTGCTTGGAGGGCTACCGAAGCTTTCTTT.

This clone is a singleton in its sample. The V call is TRBV7-2, the J call TRBJ2-7, with 8 bases fitting TRBD2. The CDR3 is 15 residues long. CDR1 SGHTA and CDR2 FQGNSA come from the germline V gene. With 5 bases clipped from V and 1 base from J, the junction kept 7 bases outside the gene matches. Written as DNA, the CDR3 is TGTGCCAGCAGCCGGGGGGGCTCCCTTTCCTACGAGCAGTACTTC. Its translation: CASSRGGSLSYEQYF.

The genes are TRBV3-1 (or the pseudogene TRBV3-2) and TRBJ1-1, with 10 bases lining up with TRBD1. The CDR3 covers 15 residues. The J segment lost 5 bases and the V segment lost 4 bases, leaving 7 bases of the junction unmatched. CDR1 and CDR2 from the germline V gene are LGHDT and YNNKEL (reference sequence). In nucleotides, the CDR3 is TGTGCCAGCAGCCTTCGACAGGGGGCGAGGACTGAAGCTTTCTTT. Its translation is CASSLRQGARTEAFF.

This clone was seen a handful of times. V usage is TRBV5-1 and J usage is TRBJ1-3; D is ambiguous. This CDR3 has 14 residues. CDR1 is SGHRS, CDR2 YFSETQ, per germline. Trimming took off 4 bases at V and 4 bases at J, with 12 bases between the two ends. CDR3 in amino acids: CASSPLSGGNTIYF. In nucleotides, the CDR3 is TGCGCCAGCAGCCCCCTAAGCGGAGGAAACACCATATATTTT.

The rearrangement links TRBV3-1 (or the pseudogene TRBV3-2) to TRBJ2-5; 7 bases line up with TRBD2. Germline values: CDR1 LGHDT, CDR2 YNNKEL (reference sequence). V dropped 1 base and J dropped 3; count of bases not matched to a gene: 2. CDR3 size: 14 residues. The CDR3 DNA is TGTGCCAGCAGCCAAGGGCTAGCGGAAGAGACCCAGTACTTC. Translation gives CASSQGLAEETQYF.

The V gene is TRBV18, the J gene TRBJ2-2, with 12 bases lining up with TRBD2. The CDR3 is made up of 17 amino acids. CDR1 KGHSH and CDR2 LQKENI come from the germline V gene. Trimming at V came to 3 bases and at J to 1 base, leaving 3 bases not matched to a gene. CDR3: CASSPRTSGVNTGELFF. In DNA form, the CDR3 reads TGTGCCAGCTCACCGCGGACTAGCGGGGTGAACACCGGGGAGCTGTTTTTT.

The chain is built from TRBV24-1 and TRBJ1-1; unclear D gene. Germline V gene sequence: CDR1 KGHDR, CDR2 SFDVKD. The CDR3 sequence is 12 residues long. V was shortened by 8 bases and J by 6 bases, with 12 bases between the two germline ends. In nucleotides, the CDR3 is TGTGCCACCACCAGCCGGGAGGCTGAAGCTTTCTTT. Protein sequence: CATTSREAEAFF.

CDR3 region: CASSRETGRGEKLFF. The CDR3 DNA follows: TGTGCCAGCAGCCGAGAGACAGGCAGAGGTGAAAAACTGTTTTTT. The V gene is TRBV3-1 (or the pseudogene TRBV3-2), the J gene TRBJ1-4, with D possibly matching TRBD1 (6 bases). The CDR3 sequence is 15 residues long. V was clipped by 4 bases and J by 7 bases, with 16 bases between them. The V gene's germline CDR1 is LGHDT and CDR2 YNNKEL (reference sequence).

The CDR3 spells CASSQDRGLAGETQYF. Here the CDR3 DNA reads TGCGCCAGCAGCCAAGATAGGGGGCTAGCGGGGGAGACCCAGTACTTC. V and J are TRBV4-1 and TRBJ2-5, with TRBD2 identical over 9 bases. This CDR3 spans 16 amino acids. Germline CDR1 reads MGHRA; CDR2 reads YSYEKL. J was trimmed by 5 bases and V by 0 bases; bases with no gene match: 7.

The gene calls are TRBV6-4 and TRBJ2-1; 12 positions match TRBD2. The CDR3 totals 15 residues. Germline V gene sequence: CDR1 MRHNA, CDR2 SNTAGT. V was pared by 0 bases and J by 15 bases, with 9 bases of the junction left unmatched. CDR3 nucleotide sequence: TGTGCCAGCAGTGACTCCCCCACTAGCGGGGGGCGGTGGTTCTTC. This codes for CASSDSPTSGGRWFF.

The chain has TRBV25-1 and TRBJ1-4; D gene uncertain. Deletions cut 6 bases from V and 3 bases from J, with 11 bases between. The CDR3 runs to 14 residues. Germline assignment: CDR1 MGHDK and CDR2 SYGVNS. The CDR3 spells CASRRGFANEKLFF. The CDR3, as DNA: TGTGCCAGCAGGCGGGGATTCGCTAATGAAAAACTGTTTTTT.